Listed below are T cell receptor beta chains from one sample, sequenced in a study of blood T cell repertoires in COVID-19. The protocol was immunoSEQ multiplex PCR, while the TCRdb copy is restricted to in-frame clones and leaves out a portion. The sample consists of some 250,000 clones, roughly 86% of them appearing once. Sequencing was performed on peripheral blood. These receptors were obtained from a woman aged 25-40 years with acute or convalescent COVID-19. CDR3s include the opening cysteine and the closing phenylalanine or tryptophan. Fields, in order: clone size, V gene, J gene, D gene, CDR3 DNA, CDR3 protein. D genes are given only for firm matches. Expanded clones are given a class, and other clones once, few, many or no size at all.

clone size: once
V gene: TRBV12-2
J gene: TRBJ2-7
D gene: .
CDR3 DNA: TGTGCAAGTCGCCTGCGGACAGGGTGGGCCTACGAGCAGTACTTC
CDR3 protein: CASRLRTGWAYEQYF

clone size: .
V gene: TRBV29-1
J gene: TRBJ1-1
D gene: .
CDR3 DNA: TGCAGCGTTGAGGTTTCCAGCACTGAAGCTTTCTTT
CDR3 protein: CSVEVSSTEAFF

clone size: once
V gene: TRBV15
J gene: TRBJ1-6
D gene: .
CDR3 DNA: TGTGCCACCAGCAGAGATAACAGGGATAATTCACCCCTCCACTTT
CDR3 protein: CATSRDNRDNSPLHF

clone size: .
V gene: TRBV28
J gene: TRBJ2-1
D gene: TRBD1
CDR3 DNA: TGTGCCAGCAGTTTTAGACAGGGCTCCTACAATGAGCAGTTCTTC
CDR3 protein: CASSFRQGSYNEQFF

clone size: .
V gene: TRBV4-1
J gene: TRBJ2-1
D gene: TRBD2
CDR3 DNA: TGCGCCAGCAGCCCGATTCCACTAGCGGGAGGCTACAATGAGCAGTTCTTC
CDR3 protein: CASSPIPLAGGYNEQFF

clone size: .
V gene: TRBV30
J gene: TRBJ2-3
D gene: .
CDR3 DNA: TGTGCCTGGCAGAGGGCCGTGCAGGTAACAGATACGCAGTATTTT
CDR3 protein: CAWQRAVQVTDTQYF

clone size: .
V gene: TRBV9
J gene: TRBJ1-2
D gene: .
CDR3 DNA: TGTGCCAGCAGCGTAGTCTCGGGAGAAGGAGGCGGCTACACCTTC
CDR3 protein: CASSVVSGEGGGYTF

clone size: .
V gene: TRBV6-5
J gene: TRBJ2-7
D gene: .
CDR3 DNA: TGTGCCAGCAGAAATCCTCCCCTGCAGGGGGAGCAGTACTTC
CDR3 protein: CASRNPPLQGEQYF

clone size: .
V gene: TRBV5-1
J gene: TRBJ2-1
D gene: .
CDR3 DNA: TGCGCCAGCAGCTTGGGAGCCAATGAGCAGTTCTTC
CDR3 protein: CASSLGANEQFF

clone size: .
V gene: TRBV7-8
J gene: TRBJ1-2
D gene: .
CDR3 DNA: TGTGCCAGCAGCTTAGGTCCGGGGGTAAATGGCTACACCTTC
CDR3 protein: CASSLGPGVNGYTF